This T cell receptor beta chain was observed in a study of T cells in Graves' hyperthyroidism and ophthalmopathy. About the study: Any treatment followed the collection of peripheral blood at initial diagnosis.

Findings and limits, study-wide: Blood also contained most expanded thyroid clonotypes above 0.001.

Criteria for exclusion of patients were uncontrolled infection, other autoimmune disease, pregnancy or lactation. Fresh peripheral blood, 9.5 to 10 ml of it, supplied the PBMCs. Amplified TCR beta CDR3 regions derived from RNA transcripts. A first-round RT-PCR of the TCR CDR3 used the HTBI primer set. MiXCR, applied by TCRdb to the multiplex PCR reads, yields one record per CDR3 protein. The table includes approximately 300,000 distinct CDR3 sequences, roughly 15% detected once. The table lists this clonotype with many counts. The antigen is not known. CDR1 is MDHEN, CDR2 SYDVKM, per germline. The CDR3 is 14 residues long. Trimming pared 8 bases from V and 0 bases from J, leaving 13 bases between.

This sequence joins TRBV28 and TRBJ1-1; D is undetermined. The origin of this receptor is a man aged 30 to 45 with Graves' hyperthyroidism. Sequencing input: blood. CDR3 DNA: TGTGCCAGCTCGGCGGATAACATGAACACTGAAGCTTTCTTT. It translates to CASSADNMNTEAFF.